This is a list of T cell receptor beta chains from one sample in a study of blood T cell repertoires in COVID-19. Assay: immunoSEQ multiplex PCR; the TCRdb copy retains only in-frame clones and omits some. The table lists about 160,000 clones, more than 75% of them singletons, with approximately 0.5% in the top ten. What was sequenced was peripheral blood. Every receptor here comes from a man aged 55 to 70 with COVID-19, enrolled during active disease. CDR3s include the opening cysteine and the closing phenylalanine or tryptophan. The D gene is left open where the match is weak. Only part of the rows carry a size: once, few, many, or a class if the clone is expanded.

cdr3_aa	cdr3_nt	v_call	j_call	clone_size	d_call
CASSRQNYEQYF	TGTGCCAGCAGCAGACAGAACTACGAGCAGTACTTC	TRBV11-2	TRBJ2-7	NA	NA
CASSKGTGVRETQYF	TGTGCCAGCAGCAAAGGGACAGGGGTGCGAGAGACCCAGTACTTC	TRBV5-4	TRBJ2-5	NA	TRBD1
CASSLPSAGRTNYGYTF	TGTGCCAGCAGCCTGCCCTCGGCAGGGCGAACTAACTATGGCTACACCTTC	TRBV7-2	TRBJ1-2	NA	NA
CSVESRVSGNTIYF	TGCAGCGTTGAATCGAGGGTTAGTGGAAACACCATATATTTT	TRBV29-1	TRBJ1-3	NA	NA
CSVESGGITEAFF	TGCAGCGTTGAATCCGGGGGGATCACTGAAGCTTTCTTT	TRBV29-1	TRBJ1-1	NA	NA
CAISADSGNQPQHF	TGTGCCATCAGTGCTGACAGTGGGAATCAGCCCCAGCATTTT	TRBV10-3	TRBJ1-5	NA	NA
CAWKAGAAGGELFF	TGTGCCTGGAAAGCAGGGGCGGCAGGCGGGGAGCTGTTTTTT	TRBV30	TRBJ2-2	NA	NA
CASSLTPRGGPDTQYF	TGTGCCAGCAGCTTAACCCCCCGGGGAGGGCCCGATACGCAGTATTTT	TRBV11-3	TRBJ2-3	NA	TRBD2
CSVATSGGAGTQYF	TGCAGCGTGGCGACTAGCGGGGGGGCGGGTACGCAGTATTTT	TRBV29-1	TRBJ2-3	NA	TRBD2
CASTPGQSSNQPQHF	TGTGCCAGTACGCCGGGACAAAGTAGCAATCAGCCCCAGCATTTT	TRBV19	TRBJ1-5	NA	NA
CASSPTGVGGYTF	TGTGCCAGCAGTCCGACAGGGGTAGGCGGCTACACCTTC	TRBV27	TRBJ1-2	NA	TRBD1
CASNPGRGLESPLHF	TGTGCCAGTAACCCGGGGAGGGGACTGGAGTCACCCCTCCACTTT	TRBV19	TRBJ1-6	once	NA
CASSATETSGNTIYF	TGTGCCAGCAGTGCGACAGAAACCTCTGGAAACACCATATATTTT	TRBV2	TRBJ1-3	NA	NA
CASSLSGGVDTQYF	TGTGCCAGCAGCTTATCGGGGGGGGTAGATACGCAGTATTTT	TRBV7-2	TRBJ2-3	NA	TRBD2
CSVGRTDGYTF	TGCAGCGTTGGTCGGACAGATGGATACACCTTC	TRBV29-1	TRBJ1-2	NA	NA
CASTPGQGLWRQYF	TGTGCCAGTACGCCGGGACAGGGTCTCTGGCGGCAGTACTTC	TRBV19	TRBJ2-7	NA	TRBD1
CASSQGRDEQYF	TGCGCCAGCAGCCAAGGTCGAGACGAGCAGTACTTC	TRBV4-3	TRBJ2-7	NA	NA
CASRQGLSPDTQYF	TGTGCCAGCAGACAGGGGCTCAGCCCGGATACGCAGTATTTT	TRBV6-5	TRBJ2-3	NA	TRBD1
CASSLHGTGGLARELFF	TGTGCCAGCAGCTTACACGGGACAGGGGGGCTGGCGAGGGAGCTGTTTTTT	TRBV7-2	TRBJ2-2	NA	TRBD1
CAISEDSSSGNTIYF	TGTGCCATCAGTGAGGACAGTAGCTCTGGAAACACCATATATTTT	TRBV10-3	TRBJ1-3	few	NA
CASSPGQGNEKLFF	TGCGCCAGCAGCCCGGGACAGGGGAATGAAAAACTGTTTTTT	TRBV5-1	TRBJ1-4	NA	TRBD1
CASSIWRSGRNEQFF	TGTGCCAGTAGTATCTGGAGGTCCGGACGGAATGAGCAGTTCTTC	TRBV19	TRBJ2-1	NA	NA